The rows below give T cell receptor beta chains drawn from one sample of a study of blood T cell repertoires in COVID-19. Profiled with immunoSEQ multiplex PCR; TCRdb holds only in-frame clones, not every one. The sample records 60,000 to 80,000 clones, approximately 81% being singletons. Sequenced input: peripheral blood. All receptors derive from a man aged 45-65 years with active COVID-19. CDR3s leave out the opening cysteine and the closing phenylalanine or tryptophan.

cdr3_aa	j_call	v_call
ASSPGAIQGYT	TRBJ1-2	TRBV5-1
ASSLAAGGTEAF	TRBJ1-1	TRBV5-1
ASSLDRGYEQY	TRBJ2-7	TRBV5-1
AFSRESGTDTQY	TRBJ2-3	TRBV10-3
ASSLGRAKNIQY	TRBJ2-4	TRBV5-6
ASSPKPGGVAYEQY	TRBJ2-7	TRBV7-9
ASSQEFWAASKAF	TRBJ1-1	TRBV4-3
ASSKGPRGGYNEQF	TRBJ2-1	TRBV27
ASSFRGGTNYGYT	TRBJ1-2	TRBV5-6
ASSFERDRAY	TRBJ1-2	TRBV7-9
ASNYGGLTEAF	TRBJ1-1	TRBV19
ASGGGPNTGELF	TRBJ2-2	TRBV6-5
ASRGTGGFGANVLT	TRBJ2-6	TRBV3-1/TRBV3-2
ASGRQSRYEQY	TRBJ2-7	TRBV6-5
ASSLGTGSTDTQY	TRBJ2-3	TRBV7-6
ATSKTGVNNEQF	TRBJ2-1	TRBV24-1
ASSLQGNQPQH	TRBJ1-5	TRBV5-1
ASSRDSLTDTQY	TRBJ2-3	TRBV11-3
ATSRDPTGSNIQY	TRBJ2-4	TRBV15
ASSRTGTATYGYT	TRBJ1-2	TRBV6-5
ASSSRTGGDEQF	TRBJ2-1	TRBV7-6
ASTPPSGTGELF	TRBJ2-2	TRBV28
ASSYYRGGETQY	TRBJ2-5	TRBV6-2/TRBV6-3
ASSITAYEQY	TRBJ2-7	TRBV25-1
ASRRDSSNQPQH	TRBJ1-5	TRBV2
ASSPVSPTDTQY	TRBJ2-3	TRBV7-2
ATSLRNSPLH	TRBJ1-6	TRBV15
ASRSAGGPETQY	TRBJ2-5	TRBV11-2
AWGGDIYGYT	TRBJ1-2	TRBV30
ASSVRQPQH	TRBJ1-5	TRBV27
ASSLAGAEAF	TRBJ1-1	TRBV11-3
ASSQDWGTGTVNTEAF	TRBJ1-1	TRBV4-2
ASTRALGQGYSNQPQH	TRBJ1-5	TRBV19
ASSLLGQGQETQY	TRBJ2-5	TRBV5-1